This T cell receptor beta chain was identified during a study of blood T cells in healthy people across ages. Regarding the study as a whole: A greater number of naive CD4+ cells and higher diversity distinguished long-lived donors from aged donors.

Through a sample-barcoded 5' primer and a J-beta primer mix, a second PCR was run for roughly 7 to 11 cycles. Each CDR3 protein is one row after TCRdb ran MiXCR on the 5' RACE reads. The sample contains 1.5 million to 2 million distinct CDR3 sequences, 28% of which appear only once. A word on this clonotype: Its target is not known.

CDR1 is WNHNN, CDR2 SYGVQD, per germline (reference sequence). The V segment lost 4 bases and the J segment 7 bases; nucleotides outside the gene matches: 12. This CDR3 spans 16 amino acids. Peripheral blood samples of about 10 milliliters were drawn from each donor. The receptor comes from a woman in her twenties or thirties in good health. The rearrangement links TRBV10-1 to TRBJ2-5, with TRBD2 matching over 10 bases. The sample taken for sequencing was blood. The chain's CDR3 is CASSGTAGGPSGTQYF. CDR3 sequence (DNA): TGCGCCAGCAGTGGAACAGCGGGAGGGCCCAGCGGGACCCAGTACTTC.